Reported below is one T cell receptor beta chain. The antigen this receptor binds is unknown. No much larger clone is present one base from it, and per-base qualities are unavailable. Collaborating institutions collected whole blood in K2EDTA tubes following their own protocols. Collaborator samples were shipped for TCRbeta analysis as frozen whole blood, isolated PBMCs, or DNA extracted from either sample type. The data were taken from a study of blood T cell repertoires in COVID-19 (dated by TCRdb to between 2020 and 2021). For context, the study as a whole: Collaborator samples came from the United States, Italy and Spain and covered acute and convalescent phases of COVID-19. The material from the prospective study consisted of cDNA or gDNA derived from T cells, B-cell-depleted T cells, or PBMCs. Deeply sampled blood TCRbeta repertoires from subjects exposed to, actively infected with, or recovered from COVID-19 were included in the dataset. The repertoires were made available in a free public database intended to serve as a resource for research on the immune response to SARS-CoV-2. Samples were obtained from the ongoing ImmuneRACE study (first 160 participants) and from over 1,000 subjects provided by 6 global collaborators. A de-identified subject ID, COVID-19 status, age in years and sex were almost always included in the sample metadata. Where available, HLA class I and class II types were obtained from metadata supplied by the sample provider rather than from assay-based typing.

Here is what the overall study found, with its caveats: The amount of clinical and demographic metadata varied by source and participant and was provided uncurated.

V was cut back by 4 bases and J by 7 bases, leaving a gap of 16 bases between them. The germline V gene encodes CDR1 WSHSY and CDR2 SAAADI. From the cysteine up to the phenylalanine, the CDR3 has a length of 15 residues. The retained sequence is limited to the CDR3, 45 bases, with the frame set at the first base. TCRbeta CDR3 regions were amplified from genomic DNA using the immunoSEQ Assay, a bias-controlled multiplex PCR. The authors' analysis ran thus. The number of nucleated cells in each sample was estimated from the amplification of reference gene primers within the assay. To quantify the absolute abundance of each unique TCRbeta CDR3 rearrangement, sequence reads were collapsed and filtered. For each sample, productive Simpson clonality was calculated as the square root of Simpson's diversity index across productive rearrangements. TCRdb re-hosts the immuneACCESS table, in-frame sequences only. Its copies lack some clones; in the studies checked, an unresolved V gene accounts for under half of them, and the cause for the rest is not known. V, J and clone size reflect that table, while D and trimming were determined from the DNA. Present in this sample are around 170,000 clones, under 85% of which were seen just once. The top ten clonotypes cover approximately 6.2% of the sample.

In this chain, TRBV10-2 is recombined with TRBJ1-4, with TRBD1 tentatively as D gene (6 bases match). This receptor was identified in a woman aged 40 to 55 with acute or convalescent COVID-19. The sample taken for sequencing was peripheral blood. The DNA reads TGCGCCAGCAGTGCGTTTACAGGGCTGGGTGAAAAACTGTTTTTT. This yields the protein CASSAFTGLGEKLFF.